This TCR beta chain was documented in a study of T cell responses to AZD1222 COVID-19 vaccine. CDR3 length equals 13 residues. CDR1 and CDR2 from the germline V gene are MDHEN and SYDVKM. V lost 5 bases and J 1 base, leaving 9 bases between the germline ends. Data came from immunoSEQ multiplex PCR; TCRdb stores just in-frame clones and leaves some out. The sample holds 150,000 to 200,000 clones, 94% seen once. Regarding this clone: The antigen is undetermined.

Regarding the study as a whole: Once two AZD1222 doses were given, Spike-specific TCR breadth and depth went up. Clonal diversity was possibly underestimated, and the donors were mostly white British, with more females. Vaccine-associated CD4 TCRs spanned spike, dominant at 160-218 and 743-854.

This specimen was peripheral blood, taken 28 days after the second AZD1222 dose. The rearrangement links TRBV28 to TRBJ2-7; D remains unclear. This TCR was recovered from an adult who received the AZD1222 COVID-19 vaccine. The CDR3, as DNA: TGTGCCAGCAGTCTCCCTGATTCCTACGAGCAGTACTTC. Its protein product is CASSLPDSYEQYF.